The following is a TCR beta chain sequence with its context. Using immunoSEQ multiplex PCR, the repertoire was profiled, and TCRdb retains in-frame clones only, with some absent. The sample comprises approximately 470,000 clones, approximately 80% of which are singletons, and about 11% rests with the top ten. These data are taken from a study of shared clonotypes between healthy human individuals. Per germline, CDR1 LNHDA and CDR2 SQIVND (reference sequence). The CDR3 is 13 residues long. V lost 3 bases, J lost 6 bases, and 12 bases lay in between. The receptor was isolated from a woman aged 40 to 50 in good health. Some clones in this sample may be carry-over from other donors' samples. The chain is built from TRBV19 and TRBJ2-7; D assignment may be TRBD1 or TRBD2 (5 bases each). What was sequenced was PBMCs. The CDR3 loop reads CASSIRDGPEQYF. The CDR3 region has the DNA TGTGCCAGTAGTATCCGGGACGGACCCGAGCAGTACTTC.